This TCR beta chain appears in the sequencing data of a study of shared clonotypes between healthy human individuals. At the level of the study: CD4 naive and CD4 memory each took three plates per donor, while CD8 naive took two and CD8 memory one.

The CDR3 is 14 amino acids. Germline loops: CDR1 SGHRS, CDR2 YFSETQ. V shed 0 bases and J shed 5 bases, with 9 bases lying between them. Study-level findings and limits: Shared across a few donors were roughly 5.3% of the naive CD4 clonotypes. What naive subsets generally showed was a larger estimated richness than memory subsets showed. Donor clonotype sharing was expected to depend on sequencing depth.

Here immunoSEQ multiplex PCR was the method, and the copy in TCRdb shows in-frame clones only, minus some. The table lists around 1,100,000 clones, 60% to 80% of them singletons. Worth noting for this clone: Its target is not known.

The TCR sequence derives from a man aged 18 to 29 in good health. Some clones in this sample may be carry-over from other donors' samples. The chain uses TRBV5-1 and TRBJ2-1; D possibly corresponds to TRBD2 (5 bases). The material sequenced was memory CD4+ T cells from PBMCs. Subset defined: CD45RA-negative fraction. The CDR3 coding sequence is TGCGCCAGCAGCTTGGCCCGTAGCGACAATGAGCAGTTCTTC. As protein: CASSLARSDNEQFF.